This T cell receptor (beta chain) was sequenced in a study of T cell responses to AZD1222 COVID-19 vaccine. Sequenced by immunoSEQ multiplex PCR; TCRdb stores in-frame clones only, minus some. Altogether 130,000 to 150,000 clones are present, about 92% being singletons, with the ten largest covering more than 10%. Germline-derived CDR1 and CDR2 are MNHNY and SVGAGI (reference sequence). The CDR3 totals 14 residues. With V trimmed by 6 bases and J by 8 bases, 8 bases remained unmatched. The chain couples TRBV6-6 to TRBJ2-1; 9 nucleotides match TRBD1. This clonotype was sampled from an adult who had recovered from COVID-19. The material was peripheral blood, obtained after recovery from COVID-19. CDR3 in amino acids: CASSPGQGLDEQFF. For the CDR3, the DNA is TGTGCCAGCAGCCCGGGACAGGGCTTGGATGAGCAGTTCTTC.